This T cell receptor (beta chain) is drawn from a study of PD-1 blockade in classical Hodgkin lymphoma. The assay was immunoSEQ multiplex PCR, and TCRdb's table has in-frame clones only and misses some. The sample carries around 58,000 clones, around nine tenths recorded once. With V trimmed by 1 base and J by 2 bases, 3 bases remained unmatched. From germline, CDR1 is MNHNS and CDR2 SASEGT. The length of the CDR3 is 16 residues. All patients experienced relapse after autologous stem cell transplantation, and brentuximab vedotin exposure was variable. The sequence derives from a human donor with classical Hodgkin lymphoma. V gene TRBV6-1 combines with J gene TRBJ2-7; 12 bases line up with TRBD2. The sequencing here drew on peripheral blood mononuclear cells (PBMCs), taken at baseline. This CDR3 reads CASSEGLAGDTYEQYF. The CDR3 DNA reads TGTGCCAGCAGTGAAGGACTAGCGGGGGACACCTACGAGCAGTACTTC.